This passage covers 6 T cell receptor beta chains from one sample sequenced in a study of control samples from healthy donors and cancer patients. Sequencing used immunoSEQ multiplex PCR; TCRdb keeps in-frame clones, though not all of them. The sample yields 120,000 to 150,000 clones, 93% seen once. Material: blood. The receptor source for this set is a man aged 18 to 30 in good health.

CDR3 in DNA: TGTGCCAGCAGCTTGGAGGCAACCTCAGGCAAATATGGCTACACCTTC. The encoded protein is CASSLEATSGKYGYTF. The chain links TRBV5-6 to TRBJ1-2; no definite D call. Trimming cost V 0 bases and J 5 bases, with 17 bases left between them. Germline CDR1 SGHDT, CDR2 YYEEEE. The CDR3 spans 16 residues.

Worth noting for this clone: It is unclear where the CDR3 begins or ends on the DNA, so no DNA is shown, and the CDR3 is as TCRdb lists it. V usage is TRBV18 and J usage is TRBJ2-2. Looked up from germline, CDR1 is KGHSH and CDR2 is LQKENI. The length of the CDR3 is 19 amino acids, counting both ends. CDR3: CASSPYGRPSGRDTGELFF.

The V and J genes are TRBV5-5 and TRBJ1-2; D is undetermined. CDR3 length equals 13 residues. Germline V gene sequence: CDR1 SGHKS, CDR2 YYEKEE (reference sequence). Trimming took 4 bases from V and 4 from J, leaving 11 bases between them. This chain's CDR3 is CASSPPGVYGYTF. The CDR3 region has the DNA TGTGCCAGCAGCCCCCCGGGAGTCTATGGCTACACCTTC.

The chain has TRBV7-2 and TRBJ1-1, with D hard to call. Trimming removed 1 base at V and 1 base at J, with 7 bases between. Germline V CDR1 and CDR2: SGHTA, FQGNSA. The CDR3 runs 14 residues. For the CDR3, the DNA is TGTGCCAGCAGCTTAGGCGCCGCGAACACTGAAGCTTTCTTT. Its protein is CASSLGAANTEAFF.

V usage is TRBV11-2 and J usage is TRBJ2-7; 9 bases are shared with TRBD1. The germline V gene has CDR1 SGHAT and CDR2 FQNNGV. The CDR3 is 15 residues long. J gave up 2 bases and V 2 bases, and 4 bases lay outside the gene matches. The DNA for the CDR3 is TGTGCCAGCAGCTTAACAGGGGGCAATACCTACGAGCAGTACTTC. Protein sequence: CASSLTGGNTYEQYF.

V and J are TRBV28 and TRBJ2-1, with D unresolved. CDR3 length: 17 amino acids. The V gene lost 2 bases and the J gene lost 0 bases, with 14 bases spanning the gap. Germline loops: CDR1 MDHEN, CDR2 SYDVKM. CDR3 loop: CASSLNYDPSSYNEQFF. Here the CDR3 DNA reads TGTGCCAGCAGTTTAAATTACGACCCGTCCTCCTACAATGAGCAGTTCTTC.